This T cell receptor (beta chain) was recovered during a study of cytomegalovirus exposure and HLA in healthy donors. Study results and limitations: It was in a later analysis that TCR association rates were seen to vary by HLA locus, highest for DRB1 and lowest for HLA-C. Most subjects' HLA-A and HLA-B alleles were reportedly predicted from TCR beta sequences.

V trimming: 10 bases; J trimming: 2 bases; junction bases outside the gene matches: 6. This CDR3 is 13 amino acids long. CDR1 and CDR2 (germline): SEHNR, FQNEAQ (reference sequence). The PCR had 60 Vbeta and 13 Jbeta primers. The table came from immunoSEQ multiplex PCR; TCRdb's copy has only in-frame clones and leaves some out. The sample shows over 30,000 clones, roughly 90% of them seen only once. As to this clone: What it recognizes is unknown.

The receptor's source is a woman aged 40-49 years in good health and CMV-seropositive. The sequenced sample was PBMCs. The V gene is TRBV7-9, the J gene TRBJ1-1, with TRBD1 matching over 8 bases. Here the CDR3 DNA reads TGTGCCACCCTCGACAGGGGAAACACTGAAGCTTTCTTT. Protein sequence: CATLDRGNTEAFF.